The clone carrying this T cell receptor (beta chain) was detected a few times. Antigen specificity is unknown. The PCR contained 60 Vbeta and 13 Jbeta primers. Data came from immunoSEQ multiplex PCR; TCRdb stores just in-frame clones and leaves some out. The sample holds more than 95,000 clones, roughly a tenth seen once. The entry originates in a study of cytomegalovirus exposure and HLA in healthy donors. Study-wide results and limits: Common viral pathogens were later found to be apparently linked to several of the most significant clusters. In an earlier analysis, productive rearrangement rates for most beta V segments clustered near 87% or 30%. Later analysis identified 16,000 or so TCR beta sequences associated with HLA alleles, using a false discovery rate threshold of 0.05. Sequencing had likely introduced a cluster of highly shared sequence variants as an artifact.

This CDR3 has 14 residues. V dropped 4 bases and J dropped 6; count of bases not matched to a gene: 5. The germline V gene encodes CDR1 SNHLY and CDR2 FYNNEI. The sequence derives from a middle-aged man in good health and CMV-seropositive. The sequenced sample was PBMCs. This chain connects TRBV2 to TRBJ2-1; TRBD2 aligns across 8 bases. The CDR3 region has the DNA TGTGCCAGCAGTGGGGGACTAGAAAGCAATGAGCAGTTCTTC. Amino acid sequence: CASSGGLESNEQFF.